This record covers a single TCR beta chain. In the original analysis: The authors estimated nucleated cell counts from reference gene primer amplification. The assay was immunoSEQ multiplex PCR, and TCRdb's table has in-frame clones only and misses some. Clone size and the V and J calls come from that table; the DNA yielded D and trimming. The sample consists of 400,000 to 450,000 clones, roughly 91% of them appearing once. The entry originates in a study of blood T cell repertoires in COVID-19. The wider study: Samples came from the United States, Italy and Spain, spanning acute and convalescent COVID-19. PBMCs, B-cell-depleted T cells, or T cells provided the cDNA or gDNA that made up the material.

The CDR3 has 15 residues. V lost 10 bases and J lost 4, with 22 bases in between. Germline assignment: CDR1 MNHEY and CDR2 SMNVEV (reference sequence). The study recruited people aged about 18 to 95 years across roughly 23 US areas. Sample: PBMCs or T cells enriched from blood (not recorded which). V gene TRBV27 combines with J gene TRBJ1-1; tentative D call: TRBD1 (5 bases). The clonotype comes from a man aged 18 to 29 who had recovered from COVID-19. The CDR3 region is CAIRGTAGGSTEAFF. The DNA for the CDR3 is TGTGCCATCCGAGGGACTGCCGGGGGGAGCACTGAAGCTTTCTTT.